The clone carrying this TCR beta chain was observed a few times. These data are taken from a study of cytomegalovirus exposure and HLA in healthy donors. Study information: Some 200 million T cells yielded 120 million or so unique TCR beta sequences, as an earlier analysis found.

Germline loops: CDR1 SNHLY, CDR2 FYNNEI. The CDR3 extends over 16 amino acids. Trimming took 7 bases from V and 8 from J; bases not matched to a gene: 13. PCR involved 60 Vbeta and 13 Jbeta primers. The table came from immunoSEQ multiplex PCR; TCRdb's copy has only in-frame clones and leaves some out. The table includes 150,000 to 200,000 clones, 85% detected once. The rearrangement joins TRBV2 to TRBJ1-6; 8 bases are a match to TRBD1. Input material: PBMCs. This TCR was sampled from a man aged 18 to 29 in good health and CMV-seropositive. The CDR3 is CASTTRGQGAYSPLHF. The DNA of the CDR3 is TGTGCCAGCACCACTAGAGGCCAGGGGGCATATTCACCCCTCCACTTT.